This T cell receptor (beta chain) was identified in a study of blood T cell repertoires in COVID-19. The repertoire was sequenced with immunoSEQ multiplex PCR; TCRdb's copy has only in-frame clones and lacks some. This sample has around 300,000 clones, with around nine tenths found just once. The CDR3 is 13 residues long. V lost 6 bases to trimming and J lost 3 bases, with 12 bases between them. V and J are TRBV12-3 or TRBV12-4 and TRBJ2-7, with D possibly being TRBD1 (5 bases). The receptor was derived from a young man who had recovered from COVID-19. Input material: PBMCs or T cells enriched from blood (not recorded which). The CDR3 DNA is TGTGCCAGCAGACCTACAGGAGTCTACGAGCAGTACTTC. This encodes CASRPTGVYEQYF.